This T cell receptor gamma chain emerged from a study of gamma delta lymphoproliferative disorders and STAT genes. Findings of the study overall: Low-frequency NGS calls may be less specific; leukemic clone sharing needs confirmation. Nearly all major patient gamma and delta clonotypes were public; only a couple of gamma clonotypes were disease-private.

With 0 bases clipped from V and 2 bases from J, the junction kept 1 base outside the gene matches. Germline V lookup: CDR1 EGSTGY, CDR2 YDSYTSSV. The CDR3 is 13 amino acids. This clone is medium-sized (0.01 to 0.1%) by share. Its target is unknown. The receptor sequences were amplified from genomic DNA of peripheral blood mononuclear cells. TCRdb repeated clone calling on the multiplex PCR reads with CATT. The data show about 4,100 gamma-chain clones, 7% seen once. V gene TRGV4 combines with J gene TRGJ1 or TRGJ2. The J gene, absent from TCRdb, was called here by matching the DNA to germline. This clonotype was sampled from a human donor in good health. The sample consisted of blood. Here the CDR3 reads CATWDGHYYKKLF. The DNA for the CDR3 is TGTGCCACCTGGGATGGGCATTATTATAAGAAACTCTTT.